Listed below are T cell receptor beta chains from one sample, sequenced in a study of T cell responses to AZD1222 COVID-19 vaccine. Assay used: immunoSEQ multiplex PCR; TCRdb lists only in-frame clones, some missing. The sample shows approximately 150,000 clones, roughly 92% of them seen only once. Sequencing was performed on peripheral blood, taken 28 days after the second AZD1222 dose. The receptors originated from an adult who received the AZD1222 COVID-19 vaccine. Each CDR3 is given with its conserved first and last residue. Fields, in order: D gene, V gene, J gene, clone size, CDR3 protein, CDR3 DNA. The D gene is left open where the match is weak. Rows give clone size only sometimes, using once, few, many, or a class for an expanded clone.

.	TRBV5-6	TRBJ2-7	once	CASSVTLPSYEQYF	TGTGCCAGCAGCGTGACCTTACCCTCCTACGAGCAGTACTTC
.	TRBV7-3	TRBJ1-5	once	CASSAEGGYQPQHF	TGTGCCAGCAGCGCAGAGGGGGGCTATCAGCCCCAGCATTTT
.	TRBV7-9	TRBJ2-7	.	CASSLRADPLNEQYF	TGTGCCAGCAGCTTGAGAGCAGACCCTCTTAACGAGCAGTACTTC
TRBD2	TRBV10-3	TRBJ2-1	few	CAIRNARGSSYNEQFF	TGTGCCATCAGGAACGCGCGGGGGTCATCCTACAATGAGCAGTTCTTC
TRBD1	TRBV5-5	TRBJ1-5	.	CASSSTGNNQPQHF	TGTGCCAGCAGCTCGACAGGGAACAATCAGCCCCAGCATTTT
.	TRBV7-3	TRBJ1-2	.	CASSLAGNGYTF	TGTGCCAGCAGCTTAGCCGGGAATGGCTACACCTTC
.	TRBV27	TRBJ1-2	once	CASSLGADLHDYGYTF	TGTGCCAGCAGTTTAGGGGCAGATCTGCACGACTATGGCTACACCTTC
.	TRBV7-9	TRBJ2-7	once	CASSPHGLDEQYF	TGTGCCAGCAGCCCCCATGGGCTAGACGAGCAGTACTTC
TRBD1	TRBV4-1	TRBJ1-4	.	CASSQEWTGAGEKLFF	TGCGCCAGCAGCCAAGAATGGACAGGGGCAGGGGAAAAACTGTTTTTT
TRBD2	TRBV7-2	TRBJ2-7	.	CASSRQTSGGSYEQYF	TGTGCCAGCAGCCGTCAGACTAGCGGGGGCTCCTACGAGCAGTACTTC
TRBD1	TRBV7-9	TRBJ2-5	once	CASSLGQGWEETQYF	TGTGCCAGCAGCCTCGGACAGGGGTGGGAAGAGACCCAGTACTTC
.	TRBV13	TRBJ2-7	.	CASSLDRESYEQYF	TGTGCCAGCAGCTTAGACAGGGAGTCCTACGAGCAGTACTTC
.	TRBV7-2	TRBJ2-1	.	CASSLGLGRVNNEQFF	TGTGCCAGCAGCTTAGGACTAGGACGGGTTAACAATGAGCAGTTCTTC
.	TRBV3-1/TRBV3-2	TRBJ1-4	.	CASSPLRPTTGKLFF	TGTGCCAGCAGCCCTTTGAGGCCAACCACGGGAAAACTGTTTTTT
TRBD1	TRBV9	TRBJ1-6	.	CASSVGRQGVNSPLHF	TGTGCCAGCAGCGTGGGGCGGCAGGGGGTTAATTCACCCCTCCACTTT
.	TRBV12-3/TRBV12-4	TRBJ2-1	.	CASIQGVNEQFF	TGTGCCAGCATCCAGGGCGTCAATGAGCAGTTCTTC
.	TRBV4-1	TRBJ2-7	.	CASSPRGDAYEQYF	TGCGCCAGCAGCCCCCGTGGGGACGCCTACGAGCAGTACTTC
.	TRBV6-2/TRBV6-3	TRBJ1-6	.	CASSNHRDSPLHF	TGTGCCAGCAGTAATCACAGGGATTCACCCCTCCACTTT
.	TRBV5-4	TRBJ2-2	.	CASRLGTRRDTGELFF	TGTGCCAGCAGGTTAGGGACACGGAGGGACACCGGGGAGCTGTTTTTT
.	TRBV29-1	TRBJ1-5	.	CSVQASAGPQHF	TGCAGCGTGCAAGCCTCCGCGGGGCCCCAGCATTTT
.	TRBV3-1/TRBV3-2	TRBJ1-1	.	CASSLFGGENTEAFF	TGTGCCAGCAGCCTTTTTGGAGGGGAGAACACTGAAGCTTTCTTT
.	TRBV28	TRBJ2-1	.	CASSFGVGSYNEQFF	TGTGCCAGCAGTTTCGGGGTTGGGTCCTACAATGAGCAGTTCTTC
.	TRBV12-3/TRBV12-4	TRBJ1-2	.	CASSPRTRGYTF	TGTGCCAGCAGTCCCCGCACTCGCGGCTACACCTTC
TRBD2	TRBV15	TRBJ2-7	.	CATSSTGTRALREQYF	TGTGCCACCAGCAGTACCGGGACTAGGGCCCTACGGGAGCAGTACTTC
.	TRBV28	TRBJ2-4	once	CASSRDIQAKNIQYF	TGTGCCAGCAGTCGGGACATCCAAGCCAAAAACATTCAGTACTTC
TRBD1	TRBV10-1	TRBJ1-5	once	CASLDRGCNQPQHF	TGCGCCAGCCTGGACAGGGGTTGCAATCAGCCCCAGCATTTT
.	TRBV27	TRBJ2-7	.	CASSFGVGERSYEQYF	TGTGCCAGCAGTTTTGGAGTCGGGGAAAGATCCTACGAGCAGTACTTC
.	TRBV29-1	TRBJ1-1	once	CSVVRTEAFF	TGCAGCGTTGTGCGGACTGAAGCTTTCTTT
TRBD2	TRBV5-4	TRBJ2-3	once	CASSPMGLAGTDTQYF	TGTGCCAGCAGCCCAATGGGACTAGCGGGCACAGATACGCAGTATTTT
.	TRBV7-2	TRBJ2-2	.	CASSLKRDKNTGELFF	TGTGCCAGCAGCTTAAAAAGGGACAAGAACACCGGGGAGCTGTTTTTT
.	TRBV21-1	TRBJ2-7	.	CASSNGTGQDEQYF	TGTGCCAGCAGCAACGGGACAGGGCAGGACGAGCAGTACTTC
.	TRBV11-3	TRBJ2-3	.	CASSPAGDTQYF	TGTGCCAGCAGCCCGGCCGGGGATACGCAGTATTTT
TRBD1	TRBV29-1	TRBJ1-4	few	CSVERAGQGEEKLFF	TGCAGCGTTGAAAGGGCGGGACAGGGGGAAGAAAAACTGTTTTTT
.	TRBV28	TRBJ1-5	.	CASSFYRESQPQHF	TGTGCCAGCAGTTTTTACAGGGAAAGTCAGCCCCAGCATTTT
.	TRBV7-2	TRBJ2-7	.	CASSLAVPGRGPSYEQYF	TGTGCCAGCAGCTTAGCGGTGCCGGGGCGGGGGCCTTCCTACGAGCAGTACTTC
.	TRBV6-2/TRBV6-3	TRBJ1-5	.	CASSPLLGGNQPQHF	TGTGCCAGCAGCCCCTTATTGGGAGGCAATCAGCCCCAGCATTTT
.	TRBV5-1	TRBJ2-7	.	CASSLIPLDLSYEQYF	TGCGCCAGCAGCTTGATACCGCTGGATCTGTCCTACGAGCAGTACTTC
TRBD2	TRBV7-9	TRBJ2-1	.	CASSQAGTSGYNEQFF	TGTGCCAGCAGCCAAGCCGGGACTAGCGGATACAATGAGCAGTTCTTC
TRBD1	TRBV10-1	TRBJ1-2	.	CASRAPNLQGNYGYTF	TGCGCCAGCAGGGCCCCTAATCTACAGGGGAACTATGGCTACACCTTC
.	TRBV7-7	TRBJ2-3	.	CASSLAGFDTQYF	TGTGCCAGCAGCCTCGCGGGATTCGATACGCAGTATTTT
.	TRBV3-1/TRBV3-2	TRBJ2-3	.	CASSQVSGPLTDTQYF	TGTGCCAGCAGCCAAGTTTCAGGGCCCCTCACAGATACGCAGTATTTT
TRBD2	TRBV18	TRBJ2-1	.	CASSPPSGGGYNEQFF	TGTGCCAGCTCACCACCCAGTGGGGGGGGCTACAATGAGCAGTTCTTC
.	TRBV5-8	TRBJ1-1	.	CASSLEFTEAFF	TGTGCCAGCAGCTTGGAGTTCACTGAAGCTTTCTTT
.	TRBV7-8	TRBJ1-6	.	CASSLAGLYNSPLHF	TGTGCCAGCAGCTTAGCGGGGCTCTATAATTCACCCCTCCACTTT